The 27 T cell receptor beta chains in this list originate from one sample, sequenced in a study of beta chain features in type 1 diabetes. Study-level findings and limits: Among all four CD4+ subsets, Type 1 diabetes patients had TCRB CDR3s that were moderately but significantly shorter.

Antigens for these TCRs are unknown. Since all of the isolated RNA was reverse transcribed, expressed TCRB transcripts were what got sequenced. Clones were read by immunoSEQ multiplex PCR, and TCRdb kept only the in-frame ones, dropping some. The sample includes about 360,000 clones, over 9.5% of them seen just once. Sample: naive CD4+ T cells from blood. These receptors were taken from a woman between 18 and 29 years old with type 1 diabetes.

The rearrangement uses TRBV18 and TRBJ2-3, with a weak D call TRBD2 (6 bases). Germline V CDR1 and CDR2: KGHSH, LQKENI. The V gene lost 0 bases and the J gene lost 0 bases, with 13 bases spanning the gap. The CDR3 totals 17 residues. The CDR3 DNA is TGTGCCAGCTCACCACCGAAGGGCGGGGTGAGCACAGATACGCAGTATTTT. It is translated as CASSPPKGGVSTDTQYF.

The sample holds a few counts of this clone. The gene calls are TRBV21-1 and TRBJ2-7; TRBD2 is the table's D call and was not checked against the DNA. TRBV21-1 is deemed a pseudogene. The CDR3 spans 16 residues. CDR3 in amino acids: CASSKAGRAQDGEQYF. The DNA for the CDR3 is TGTGCCAGCAGCAAAGCGGGGAGGGCTCAGGATGGCGAGCAGTACTTC.

The CDR3 DNA is TGTGCCTGGAGTTCTTCGGGTGGTTATGGCTACACCTTC. Amino acids: CAWSSSGGYGYTF. The V gene is TRBV30, the J gene TRBJ1-2, with no clear D. Germline CDR1 is GTSNPN and CDR2 is SVGIG (reference sequence). This CDR3 comprises 13 residues. The germline V and J ends were trimmed by 2 bases and 5 bases, with 12 bases remaining between them.

This clone was picked up a small number of times. V usage is TRBV5-5 and J usage is TRBJ2-5; TRBD1 matches 8 bases. CDR3 length equals 14 residues. The germline V gene encodes CDR1 SGHKS and CDR2 YYEKEE (reference sequence). The ends lost 5 bases at V and 2 bases at J; junction bases unmatched: 5. CDR3 sequence (DNA): TGTGCCAGCAGTTGGGGACAGGCGCAAGAGACCCAGTACTTC. Amino acids: CASSWGQAQETQYF.

The CDR3: CASSQGRSGTKETQYF. DNA of the CDR3: TGTGCCAGCAGCCAAGGACGCTCGGGGACAAAAGAGACCCAGTACTTC. The chain has TRBV4-2 and TRBJ2-5, with a tentative D call TRBD1 (6 bases). This CDR3 comprises 16 residues. Trimming removed 1 base at V and 3 bases at J, with 15 bases between. Germline V gene lookup returns CDR1 LGHNA and CDR2 YNFKEQ.

This clone came up a few times. V and J are TRBV29-1 and TRBJ2-4; tentatively, D is TRBD1 (6 bases). Trimming removed 7 bases from V and 4 bases from J, with 17 bases in between. Looked up from germline, CDR1 is SQVTM and CDR2 is ANQGSEA. The length of the CDR3 is 14 residues. This CDR3 reads CSAHAGQGKNIQYF. In DNA, the CDR3 is TGCAGCGCCCACGCCGGGCAGGGGAAAAACATTCAGTACTTC.

The chain has TRBV12-5 and TRBJ2-5; no clear D gene. The germline CDR1 and CDR2 sequences are LGHNT and FRNRAP. The V gene lost 6 bases and the J gene lost 7 bases, with 9 bases spanning the gap. CDR3 length: 11 residues. This chain's CDR3 is CASGVAGTQYF. As DNA, the CDR3 is TGTGCTAGTGGAGTGGCTGGGACCCAGTACTTC.

V is TRBV11-1 and J is TRBJ2-3; D unclear. Trimming took 3 bases from V and 5 from J, leaving 3 bases between them. Germline lookup yields CDR1 SGHAT and CDR2 FQDESV (reference sequence). This CDR3 has 11 amino acids. The CDR3 protein is CASSFGDTQYF. The DNA for the CDR3 is TGTGCCAGCAGCTTCGGAGATACGCAGTATTTT.

A few counts support this clone. V and J are TRBV4-3 and TRBJ1-5; D gene ambiguous. CDR1 and CDR2 (germline): LGHNA, YSLEER. CDR3 length: 15 amino acids. V was clipped by 8 bases and J by 0 bases, with 14 bases between them. CDR3 region: CASGPGAYSNQPQHF. CDR3 nucleotides: TGCGCCAGCGGACCGGGAGCTTATAGCAATCAGCCCCAGCATTTT.

The chain is built from TRBV7-2 and TRBJ2-3; D is possibly TRBD2 (6 bases). The CDR3 covers 14 residues. The germline V gene has CDR1 SGHTA and CDR2 FQGNSA. V was shortened by 4 bases and J by 3 bases, with 11 bases between the two germline ends. The CDR3 DNA is TGTGCCAGCAGCTCTCAGGGAGGTACAGATACGCAGTATTTT. Translated: CASSSQGGTDTQYF. The full variable domain, in which reference TRBV7-2 and TRBJ2-3 provide the parts outside the CDR3, is GAGVSQSPSNKVTEKGKDVELRCDPISGHTALYWYRQSLGQGLEFLIYFQGNSAPDKSGLPSDRFSAERTGGSVSTLTIQRTQQEDSAVYLCASSSQGGTDTQYFGPGTRLTVL.

The V and J genes are TRBV29-1 and TRBJ1-2; the D is unclear. The ends were cut back, 7 bases at V and 8 bases at J, with 20 bases in the middle. The CDR3 spans 13 residues. Germline CDR1 and CDR2: SQVTM and ANQGSEA. This CDR3 reads CSATHGLLVGYTF. CDR3 nucleotides: TGCAGCGCAACTCACGGACTGCTTGTGGGCTACACCTTC.

The chain combines TRBV7-9 with TRBJ2-3; 10 nucleotides line up with TRBD1. The CDR3 runs to 15 residues. V shed 3 bases and J 3 bases; nucleotides not matched to a gene: 3. Germline values: CDR1 SEHNR, CDR2 FQNEAQ (reference sequence). DNA of the CDR3: TGTGCCAGCAGCTTGGGACAGGGGTTGACAGATACGCAGTATTTT. Translated, it gives CASSLGQGLTDTQYF. Full variable domain (missing parts from reference TRBV7-9 and TRBJ2-3): DTGVSQNPRHKITKRGQNVTFRCDPISEHNRLYWYRQTLGQGPEFLTYFQNEAQLEKSRLLSDRFSAERPKGSFSTLEIQRTEQGDSAMYLCASSLGQGLTDTQYFGPGTRLTVL.

The rearrangement uses TRBV27 and TRBJ2-5; TRBD2 agrees at 7 bases. Germline CDR1 is MNHEY and CDR2 is SMNVEV (reference sequence). J gave up 3 bases and V 5 bases, and 6 bases lay outside the gene matches. The CDR3 totals 14 residues. The CDR3 protein is CASSPGLVKETQYF. CDR3 bases: TGTGCCAGCAGTCCTGGACTAGTTAAAGAGACCCAGTACTTC.

This clone has just a few counts. This sequence joins TRBV12-5 and TRBJ1-1; D not certain. The germline gives CDR1 LGHNT, CDR2 FRNRAP. The CDR3 covers 14 residues. The V end was cut by 2 bases, the J end by 6 bases, with 13 bases between. In DNA, the CDR3 is TGTGCTAGTGGTTTGCCCCCAAGCGGGCCTGAAGCTTTCTTT. As protein: CASGLPPSGPEAFF.

The chain carries TRBV20-1 and TRBJ1-1, with D perhaps matching TRBD1 (5 bases). Germline V lookup: CDR1 DFQATT, CDR2 SNEGSKA (reference sequence). This CDR3 has 11 residues. V was pared by 5 bases and J by 5 bases, with 9 bases between. The CDR3 nucleotides are TGCAGTGCTGCCCGACAGACTGAAGCTTTCTTT. The encoded protein is CSAARQTEAFF.

The genes are TRBV11-2 and TRBJ2-1; D is uncertain. Germline V gene lookup returns CDR1 SGHAT and CDR2 FQNNGV. The CDR3 sequence is 13 residues long. V was shortened by 4 bases and J by 10 bases, with 14 bases between the two germline ends. The CDR3 DNA reads as TGTGCCAGCAGCTCAATTATGGTTCGGGAGCAGTTCTTC. The encoded protein is CASSSIMVREQFF.

The rearrangement joins TRBV5-1 to TRBJ2-1, with 7 bases matching TRBD1. The CDR3 is 17 residues long. Looked up from germline, CDR1 is SGHRS and CDR2 is YFSETQ. V was pared by 2 bases and J by 7 bases, with 15 bases of the junction left unmatched. The CDR3 region is CASSFLRVGQRDNEQFF. The CDR3, as DNA: TGCGCCAGCAGCTTCCTCAGGGTGGGACAGAGAGATAATGAGCAGTTCTTC. Complete variable domain (other parts from reference TRBV5-1 and TRBJ2-1): KAGVTQTPRYLIKTRGQQVTLSCSPISGHRSVSWYQQTPGQGLQFLFEYFSETQRNKGNFPGRFSGRQFSNSRSEMNVSTLELGDSALYLCASSFLRVGQRDNEQFFGPGTRLTVL.

In its sample, this clone was seen a few times. J is TRBJ1-2 and V is TRBV4-3; 7 bases are a match to TRBD1. In germline, CDR1 is LGHNA, CDR2 YSLEER. The CDR3 has 13 amino acids. With V trimmed by 7 bases and J by 7 bases, 9 bases remained unmatched. CDR3: CASKRQGVGGYTF. The CDR3 DNA sequence: TGCGCCAGCAAACGACAGGGTGTGGGTGGCTACACCTTC.

This clone was detected a few times. This specimen includes other DNA sequences encoding the same CDR3. V gene TRBV7-9 combines with J gene TRBJ2-1, with D possibly matching TRBD1 (6 bases). The CDR3 sequence is 15 residues long. Germline V lookup: CDR1 SEHNR, CDR2 FQNEAQ (reference sequence). V shed 4 bases and J shed 0 bases, with 10 bases lying between them. The CDR3 DNA reads TGTGCCAGCAGCTCGAGGGGGAGCTCCTACAATGAGCAGTTCTTC. Residues: CASSSRGSSYNEQFF.

This chain joins TRBV9 and TRBJ2-7; tentatively, D is TRBD1 (5 bases). This CDR3 region has 14 residues. The germline V gene has CDR1 SGDLS and CDR2 YYNGEE. V was pared by 0 bases and J by 2 bases, with 9 bases between. CDR3 DNA sequence: TGTGCCAGCAGCGTAGGACAGCTAACCTACGAGCAGTACTTC. This codes for CASSVGQLTYEQYF.

The rearrangement joins TRBV5-1 to TRBJ2-1, with D maybe TRBD2 (6 bases). This CDR3 is built from 13 residues. CDR1 is SGHRS, CDR2 YFSETQ, per germline. V shed 1 base and J shed 9 bases, with 11 bases lying between them. DNA for the CDR3: TGCGCCAGCAGCTTGACTAGCTTCAGTGAGCAGTTCTTC. It is translated as CASSLTSFSEQFF.

CDR3 amino acids: CASSLSSGSYGYTF. Written as DNA, the CDR3 is TGTGCCAGCAGCTTAAGTTCGGGATCCTATGGCTACACCTTC. This chain joins TRBV7-3 and TRBJ1-2; D remains ambiguous. Looked up from germline, CDR1 is SGHTA and CDR2 is FQGTGA. The ends were cut back, 1 base at V and 4 bases at J, with 10 bases in the middle. The CDR3 contains 14 residues.

J is TRBJ1-2 and V is TRBV30, with D possibly matching TRBD1 (5 bases). V gave up 5 bases and J gave up 5 bases, with 15 bases separating them. The CDR3 totals 13 residues. CDR1 GTSNPN and CDR2 SVGIG come from the germline V gene (reference sequence). The CDR3: CAWSGSGTYGYTF. The CDR3 nucleotides read TGTGCCTGGTCAGGATCAGGGACTTATGGCTACACCTTC.

V gene TRBV4-3 combines with J gene TRBJ2-3; TRBD2 is a possible D gene (6 bases). The V end lost 0 bases, the J end lost 6 bases, and 13 bases lay between the germline ends. The germline gives CDR1 LGHNA, CDR2 YSLEER. CDR3 size: 15 residues. The CDR3 DNA follows: TGCGCCAGCAGCCAAGAGCCGGGAGCACGGGATACGCAGTATTTT. Its protein product is CASSQEPGARDTQYF.

A few counts support this clone. V and J are TRBV25-1 and TRBJ1-6; a possible D gene is TRBD1 (6 bases). V was clipped by 4 bases and J by 4 bases, with 8 bases between them. CDR1 and CDR2 (germline): MGHDK, SYGVNS. The CDR3 extends over 14 amino acids. CDR3 residues: CASSVRGYNSPLHF. CDR3 DNA: TGTGCCAGCAGTGTTAGGGGGTATAATTCACCCCTCCACTTT.

The chain couples TRBV5-4 to TRBJ2-1; 7 bases are a match to TRBD1. V gave up 3 bases and J gave up 12 bases; unmatched junction bases: 15. The germline V gene encodes CDR1 SGHNT and CDR2 YYREEE (reference sequence). The CDR3 runs 15 residues. DNA of the CDR3: TGTGCCAGCAGCTCCGGGACAGAAGGGGCATTTGGGCAGTTCTTC. Translation gives CASSSGTEGAFGQFF.

The chain recombines TRBV6-5 with TRBJ1-1; D gene unclear. The CDR3 has 15 residues. CDR1 and CDR2 from the germline V gene are MNHEY and SVGAGI. Trimming cost V 4 bases and J 1 base, with 13 bases left between them. CDR3 region: CASSWQSGRNTEAFF. The CDR3 DNA sequence: TGTGCCAGCAGTTGGCAGTCTGGGCGGAACACTGAAGCTTTCTTT.